A single sample gave rise to the 27 T cell receptor beta chains below, sequenced in a study of OX40 agonist ivuxolimab in advanced cancers. TCRdb's copy holds only in-frame clones and misses some; the assay was immunoSEQ multiplex PCR. The data show 81,000 or so clones, roughly nine tenths seen once. The material was CD4+ or CD8+ T cells sorted from blood, obtained in a trial of the OX40 agonist ivuxolimab. The receptors derive from an adult with an advanced solid tumor such as melanoma, head and neck, liver or kidney cancer.

This chain connects TRBV2 to TRBJ1-5; D uncertain. CDR1 SNHLY and CDR2 FYNNEI come from the germline V gene. This CDR3 comprises 15 residues. Between the trimmed V and J ends, which lost 3 bases and 2 bases, there was a span of 11 bases. The DNA for the CDR3 is TGTGCCAGCAGTGAGGAACCTGCGGGCAATCAGCCCCAGCATTTT. The encoded protein is CASSEEPAGNQPQHF.

The chain combines TRBV6-6 with TRBJ2-3, with TRBD2 as a possible D gene (7 bases). The CDR3 is 15 amino acids. V dropped 4 bases and J dropped 4 bases, with 15 bases sitting between them. Germline assignment: CDR1 MNHNY and CDR2 SVGAGI (reference sequence). The CDR3 is CASSWIWGGPDTQYF. CDR3 DNA sequence: TGTGCCAGCAGTTGGATTTGGGGGGGCCCAGATACGCAGTATTTT.

The chain uses TRBV30 and TRBJ2-3, with D tentatively TRBD2 (5 bases). The germline V gene encodes CDR1 GTSNPN and CDR2 SVGIG (reference sequence). The CDR3 consists of 13 residues. Trimming left V 5 bases short and J 6 bases short, with 15 bases between. CDR3: CAWSTLRGDTQYF. In DNA form, the CDR3 reads TGTGCCTGGTCTACCCTAAGAGGGGATACGCAGTATTTT.

This sequence joins TRBV7-2 and TRBJ1-3; D may be TRBD1 (5 bases). Per germline, CDR1 SGHTA and CDR2 FQGNSA. Between the trimmed V and J ends, which lost 3 bases and 6 bases, there was a span of 12 bases. CDR3 size: 14 residues. The CDR3 reads CASSFTGTLNTIYF. The CDR3 DNA reads as TGTGCCAGCAGCTTTACCGGGACTCTAAACACCATATATTTT.

CDR3 bases: TGTGCCAGCAGCCCGACTAGCGGGGGAGGCAATGAGCAGTTCTTC. Protein sequence: CASSPTSGGGNEQFF. The chain has TRBV7-3 and TRBJ2-1; the match to TRBD2 covers 12 bases. CDR3 size: 15 residues. V shed 5 bases, J shed 6 bases, and the junction held 5 bases outside the gene matches. CDR1 is SGHTA and CDR2 is FQGTGA in the germline V gene. Using reference TRBV7-3 and TRBJ2-1 for the parts outside the CDR3, the full variable domain is GAGVSQTPSNKVTEKGKYVELRCDPISGHTALYWYRQSLGQGPEFLIYFQGTGAADDSGLPNDRFFAVRPEGSVSTLKIQRTERGDSAVYLCASSPTSGGGNEQFFGPGTRLTVL.

The chain recombines TRBV2 with TRBJ2-5; maybe TRBD2 (5 bases). The V end was cut by 6 bases, the J end by 5 bases, with 22 bases between. This CDR3 has 16 residues. Germline assignment: CDR1 SNHLY and CDR2 FYNNEI. CDR3 nucleotides: TGTGCCAGCAGCCCAAAAAGGGCTAGCTGGTATGAGACCCAGTACTTC. Translated, it gives CASSPKRASWYETQYF.

This clone was seen once. The chain is built from TRBV19 and TRBJ2-1, with 9 bases lining up with TRBD1. Germline assignment: CDR1 LNHDA and CDR2 SQIVND (reference sequence). This CDR3 contains 16 residues. The ends lost 5 bases at V and 0 bases at J; junction bases unmatched: 5. The CDR3 sequence is CASSRDREGSYNEQFF. Here the CDR3 DNA reads TGTGCCAGTAGTCGGGACAGGGAAGGCTCCTACAATGAGCAGTTCTTC.

The chain employs TRBV27 and TRBJ1-1; 8 bases line up with TRBD1. Germline trimming cut 7 bases from V and 3 bases from J; bases unmatched to any gene: 7. CDR1 and CDR2 (germline): MNHEY, SMNVEV (reference sequence). The length of the CDR3 is 14 residues. The CDR3 reads CASKNQGAHTEAFF. The CDR3 nucleotides are TGTGCCAGCAAGAACCAGGGGGCCCACACTGAAGCTTTCTTT.

This rearrangement joins TRBV6-6 to TRBJ1-3; D remains ambiguous. The germline V gene has CDR1 MNHNY and CDR2 SVGAGI (reference sequence). V lost 5 bases to trimming and J lost 12 bases, with 14 bases between them. This CDR3 contains 12 residues. Written as DNA, the CDR3 is TGTGCCAGCAGTACCGACTTCAACCTCATATATTTT. Its translation is CASSTDFNLIYF.

Of note for this clone: A read error may produce the germline difference seen at one junction end. V usage is TRBV7-3 and J usage is TRBJ2-7; D not certain. This CDR3 contains 13 residues. Looked up from germline, CDR1 is SGHTA and CDR2 is FQGTGA. The CDR3 spells CASSLTVTYEQYF. CDR3 bases: TGTGCCAGCAGCCTAACAGTTACCTACGAGCAGTACTTC.

The V call is TRBV13, the J call TRBJ2-1; possible D gene TRBD2, 6 bases. The germline CDR1 and CDR2 sequences are PRHDT and FYEKMQ (reference sequence). Trimming shortened V by 5 bases and J by 3 bases, and 17 bases separated the two germline ends. This CDR3 is 16 amino acids long. The CDR3 loop is CASSLAGLASYNEQFF. For the CDR3, the DNA is TGTGCCAGCAGCCTGGCAGGGCTAGCGAGCTACAATGAGCAGTTCTTC.

The V call is TRBV12-5, the J call TRBJ2-1; 12 bases are shared with TRBD2. The germline V gene encodes CDR1 LGHNT and CDR2 FRNRAP. The CDR3 is made up of 15 amino acids. The V and J ends lost 6 bases and 7 bases, in that order; junction bases with no gene match: 7. CDR3 amino acids: CASGLAGGPGNEQFF. CDR3 bases: TGTGCTAGTGGGCTAGCGGGAGGGCCGGGGAATGAGCAGTTCTTC. The variable domain in full, with the rest retrieved from reference TRBV12-5 and TRBJ2-1, is DARVTQTPRHKVTEMGQEVTMRCQPILGHNTVFWYRQTMMQGLELLAYFRNRAPLDDSGMPKDRFSAEMPDATLATLKIQPSEPRDSAVYFCASGLAGGPGNEQFFGPGTRLTVL.

J is TRBJ2-3 and V is TRBV13, with 10 bases aligning to TRBD1. The CDR3 is 16 amino acids. V trimming: 0 bases; J trimming: 3 bases; junction bases outside the gene matches: 3. Per germline, CDR1 PRHDT and CDR2 FYEKMQ (reference sequence). CDR3 sequence: CASSLGPGQGTDTQYF. The CDR3 coding sequence is TGTGCCAGCAGCTTAGGCCCGGGACAGGGGACAGATACGCAGTATTTT.

The CDR3 reads CASSATSGVDRQFF. CDR3 nucleotides: TGTGCCAGCAGCGCGACTAGCGGAGTAGATCGGCAGTTCTTC. The chain links TRBV9 to TRBJ2-1; 9 nucleotides line up with TRBD2. The trim removed 3 bases at V and 12 bases at J, leaving 10 bases unmatched. CDR1 is SGDLS and CDR2 is YYNGEE in the germline V gene. The CDR3 is 14 residues long.

The V and J genes are TRBV11-2 and TRBJ2-5; D may be TRBD1 or TRBD2 (5 bases each). Trimming shortened V by 5 bases and J by 11 bases, and 15 bases separated the two germline ends. The CDR3 consists of 12 residues. Germline V gene sequence: CDR1 SGHAT, CDR2 FQNNGV. CDR3 nucleotide sequence: TGTGCCAGCAGCCGAGGGGTGGGGGAGCAGTACTTC. It specifies CASSRGVGEQYF.

This rearrangement joins TRBV28 to TRBJ2-2; D may be TRBD1 or TRBD2 (5 bases each). Germline assignment: CDR1 MDHEN and CDR2 SYDVKM. The CDR3 has 15 residues. The V end lost 7 bases, the J end lost 2 bases, and 14 bases lay between the germline ends. The CDR3 nucleotides are TGTGCCAGCATGGGCCCGGGACGCAACACCGGGGAGCTGTTTTTT. Residues: CASMGPGRNTGELFF.

With regard to this clone: This specimen includes other DNA sequences encoding the same CDR3. This chain uses TRBV11-2 with TRBJ2-5; unclear D gene. Germline loops: CDR1 SGHAT, CDR2 FQNNGV. The CDR3 loop spans 12 amino acids. V lost 2 bases to trimming and J lost 1 base, with 2 bases between them. The CDR3 loop reads CASSLIQETQYF. The CDR3 coding sequence is TGTGCCAGCAGCTTAATCCAAGAGACCCAGTACTTC.

The rearrangement joins TRBV28 to TRBJ2-7, with 8 nucleotides matching TRBD1. J gave up 3 bases and V 3 bases, and 4 bases lay outside the gene matches. This CDR3 is 14 amino acids long. Germline V gene lookup returns CDR1 MDHEN and CDR2 SYDVKM. The CDR3 protein is CASSFLRGLYEQYF. DNA for the CDR3: TGTGCCAGCAGTTTTCTCAGGGGGCTCTACGAGCAGTACTTC.

The chain employs TRBV4-3 and TRBJ1-5; D remains ambiguous. With 4 bases removed from V and 2 bases from J, the gap between germline ends came to 12 bases. CDR3 size: 15 residues. Germline CDR1 LGHNA, CDR2 YSLEER. The CDR3, as DNA: TGCGCCAGCAGCCGGATATGGAGTGGCAATCAGCCCCAGCATTTT. Translating it yields CASSRIWSGNQPQHF.

This chain links TRBV30 with TRBJ2-7; D not certain. The ends were cut back, 0 bases at V and 6 bases at J, with 6 bases in the middle. Per the germline V gene, CDR1 is GTSNPN and CDR2 is SVGIG (reference sequence). This CDR3 is built from 11 residues. The CDR3 DNA follows: TGTGCCTGGAGTGTAAAGGTCGAGCAGTACTTC. This gives the protein CAWSVKVEQYF.

The chain has TRBV27 and TRBJ1-2; D unclear. The CDR3 consists of 13 residues. Germline V CDR1 and CDR2: MNHEY, SMNVEV (reference sequence). Trimming took off 6 bases at V and 0 bases at J, with 8 bases between the two ends. The CDR3 reads CASRGGANYGYTF. The CDR3 DNA reads as TGTGCCAGCAGGGGAGGAGCTAACTATGGCTACACCTTC.

This chain links TRBV7-2 with TRBJ2-3; 7 nucleotides align to TRBD2. Germline assignment: CDR1 SGHTA and CDR2 FQGNSA. CDR3 length: 15 amino acids. The CDR3 reads CAEGGGTIDTDTQYF. CDR3 DNA: TGTGCAGAGGGCGGGGGAACCATAGACACAGATACGCAGTATTTT.

This chain joins TRBV11-3 and TRBJ1-3; TRBD1 might be the D (5 bases). The CDR3 is 14 amino acids. From germline, CDR1 is SGHNT and CDR2 YENEEA. The V and J ends lost 5 bases and 0 bases respectively, with 8 bases between them. DNA of the CDR3: TGTGCCAGCAGCACCGGGACCTCTGGAAACACCATATATTTT. Translation: CASSTGTSGNTIYF.

This chain links TRBV27 with TRBJ2-5; 7 bases fit TRBD2. This CDR3 is built from 20 residues. Germline assignment: CDR1 MNHEY and CDR2 SMNVEV (reference sequence). V shed 0 bases, J shed 5 bases, and the junction held 21 bases outside the gene matches. The CDR3 is CASSLSSGLGLLTGRETQYF. As DNA, the CDR3 is TGTGCCAGCAGTTTATCTTCAGGTTTGGGACTATTGACGGGAAGGGAGACCCAGTACTTC.

This chain links TRBV27 with TRBJ2-1, with 14 bases identical to TRBD2. This CDR3 comprises 15 residues. CDR1 MNHEY and CDR2 SMNVEV come from the germline V gene (reference sequence). V shed 6 bases and J 10 bases; nucleotides not matched to a gene: 8. CDR3 nucleotide sequence: TGTGCCAGCAGCCCGACTAGCGGGGGGGCAGGGGAGCAGTTCTTC. It yields the protein CASSPTSGGAGEQFF.

The chain employs TRBV19 and TRBJ2-1; D uncertain. Trimming removed 8 bases from V and 1 base from J, with 6 bases in between. The CDR3 contains 12 residues. CDR1 is LNHDA, CDR2 SQIVND, per germline (reference sequence). The CDR3 coding sequence is TGTGCCAGTGCAGCGTCCTACAATGAGCAGTTCTTC. It translates to CASAASYNEQFF.

This chain uses TRBV2 with TRBJ2-7; 8 nucleotides align to TRBD2. The CDR3 has 13 residues. Germline V lookup: CDR1 SNHLY, CDR2 FYNNEI. The V and J ends lost 9 bases and 0 bases, in that order; junction bases with no gene match: 4. CDR3 coding DNA: TGTGCCAGTGTAGCGGGGAGCTCCTACGAGCAGTACTTC. This encodes CASVAGSSYEQYF.